A selection of T cell receptor beta chains follows, all from one sample in a study of T cell responses to AZD1222 COVID-19 vaccine. The protocol was immunoSEQ multiplex PCR, while the TCRdb copy is restricted to in-frame clones and leaves out a portion. Among roughly 100,000 clones listed, 85% to 90% were seen once. The sample in question was peripheral blood, obtained 28 days after the second AZD1222 dose. The receptors derive from an adult who received the AZD1222 COVID-19 vaccine. The CDR3 runs from the conserved cysteine through the conserved F or W. The order of the fields is V gene, D gene, clone size, J gene, CDR3 DNA, CDR3 protein. A D gene is named only where the DNA matches it firmly. Where a row states a size, it is once, few, many or the class of an expanded clone; other rows omit it.

TRBV25-1	TRBD1	.	TRBJ2-1	TGTGCCAGCAGGGAGGACAGGGAGTTCAATGAGCAGTTCTTC	CASREDREFNEQFF
TRBV13	TRBD1	.	TRBJ2-5	TGTGCCAGCAGCCGTAGATACGTAATGACAGGGATCTCGGCTGGCGAGACCCAGTACTTC	CASSRRYVMTGISAGETQYF
TRBV19	.	.	TRBJ1-5	TGTGCCAGTAGTATCCCAGGGAATCAGCCCCAGCATTTT	CASSIPGNQPQHF
TRBV19	.	few	TRBJ2-3	TGTGCCAGTAGTATAGTGGCGCGCACAGATACGCAGTATTTT	CASSIVARTDTQYF
TRBV7-6	TRBD1	.	TRBJ2-5	TGTGCCAGCAGCCAAAGGACAGGGGGCGCAGAGACCCAGTACTTC	CASSQRTGGAETQYF
TRBV6-4	TRBD1	.	TRBJ2-3	TGTGCCAGCAGTGACTCGACAGGGGGCGCAGATACGCAGTATTTT	CASSDSTGGADTQYF
TRBV7-8	.	once	TRBJ1-5	TGTGCCAGCAGCTTAAGACCGCCGGCTGAGGTTTATAGCAATCAGCCCCAGCATTTT	CASSLRPPAEVYSNQPQHF
TRBV7-9	.	once	TRBJ1-1	TGTGCCAGCACCCTTGGCCCGACGGGGAACACTGAAGCTTTCTTT	CASTLGPTGNTEAFF
TRBV4-1	.	.	TRBJ2-4	TGCGCCAGCAGCCAAGGGACGGGCTCATTCTTAGCCAAAAACATTCAGTACTTC	CASSQGTGSFLAKNIQYF
TRBV28	.	.	TRBJ2-5	TGTGCCAGCAGTTTGCCGAACCAAGAGACCCAGTACTTC	CASSLPNQETQYF
TRBV7-8	TRBD1	few	TRBJ1-4	TGTGCCAGCAGCCCACAGGGGAAAATGAAAAAACTGTTTTTT	CASSPQGKMKKLFF
TRBV2	.	.	TRBJ2-7	TGTGCCAGCACGGTAGACTACTCCTACGAGCAGTACTTC	CASTVDYSYEQYF
TRBV10-1	.	.	TRBJ1-1	TGCGCCAGCAGTGACCATCGGGGGATCACTGAAGCTTTCTTT	CASSDHRGITEAFF
TRBV19	TRBD1	.	TRBJ1-1	TGTGCCAGTAGTAGGAGGGACAGTGGGAGGACTGAAGCTTTCTTT	CASSRRDSGRTEAFF
TRBV15	.	.	TRBJ1-1	TGTGCCACCAGCAGACGGGCGGTTGGGAACACTGAAGCTTTCTTT	CATSRRAVGNTEAFF
TRBV19	.	.	TRBJ2-5	TGTGCCAGTAGTTCACAAGAGACCCAGTACTTC	CASSSQETQYF
TRBV10-3	TRBD1	.	TRBJ1-2	TGTGCCATCAGGATGGACAGGGTAGAAGGCTACACCTTC	CAIRMDRVEGYTF
TRBV6-5	.	.	TRBJ1-2	TGTGCCAGCAGTTCCCAGCGTCAAGGGACGGGCTATGGCTACACCTTC	CASSSQRQGTGYGYTF
TRBV10-1	TRBD1	.	TRBJ1-2	TGCGCCAGCAGTCCAGGACAGGGTCATGGCTACACCTTC	CASSPGQGHGYTF
TRBV6-5	.	.	TRBJ2-1	TGTGCCAGCAGTTACCTTAGCGTAGGGAGTGAGCAGTTCTTC	CASSYLSVGSEQFF
TRBV9	.	.	TRBJ2-5	TGTGCCAGCAGCGTTCGGGGGCAAGAGACCCAGTACTTC	CASSVRGQETQYF
TRBV28	TRBD1	.	TRBJ2-1	TGTGCCAGCAGCACAGGGGGCGGGAGAAATGAGCAGTTCTTC	CASSTGGGRNEQFF
TRBV12-5	.	once	TRBJ1-4	TGTGCTAGTGGCACCCTGCTTTTGGGGGAAAAACTGTTTTTT	CASGTLLLGEKLFF
TRBV15	.	.	TRBJ1-1	TGTGCCACCAGCAGAGAGAAGCTTTGGGGGAACGCTGAAGCTTTCTTT	CATSREKLWGNAEAFF
TRBV7-8	TRBD2	.	TRBJ2-1	TGTGCCAGCAGCTACCATGGACTAGTATACAATGAGCAGTTCTTC	CASSYHGLVYNEQFF
TRBV3-1/TRBV3-2	TRBD2	.	TRBJ2-5	TGTGCCAGCAGCCAAGTCAGCGGGAGCCGCGAGACCCAGTACTTC	CASSQVSGSRETQYF
TRBV21-1	.	.	TRBJ2-1	TGTGCCCGCCGGTTCGGACTAGCGGCTGCGTCAAGCTCCTACAATGAGCAGTTCTTC	CARRFGLAAASSSYNEQFF
TRBV6-1	.	.	TRBJ1-2	TGTGCCAGCAGTGAAATCCGGGGGTATGATGGCTACACCTTC	CASSEIRGYDGYTF
TRBV27	TRBD1	.	TRBJ2-5	TGTGCCAGCAGTGTGAGGACAGGGGGTCAAGAGACCCAGTACTTC	CASSVRTGGQETQYF
TRBV19	TRBD1	.	TRBJ2-5	TGTGCCAGTAGTACTCAGACAGGGGGCGTGGAGACCCAGTACTTC	CASSTQTGGVETQYF
TRBV10-3	.	.	TRBJ1-5	TGTGCCATCAACGCAGATTCTAATCAGCCCCAGCATTTT	CAINADSNQPQHF
TRBV3-1/TRBV3-2	.	.	TRBJ1-5	TGTGCCAGCAGCCAAGATTCTCGGGGCAATCAGCCCCAGCATTTT	CASSQDSRGNQPQHF
TRBV27	.	.	TRBJ1-1	TGTGCCAGCAGAACCGTCCGGGGGATTAGCGGTGAAGCTTTCTTT	CASRTVRGISGEAFF
TRBV6-5	.	many	TRBJ1-1	TGTGCCAGCCATCGGACAGTGAACACTGAAGCTTTCTTT	CASHRTVNTEAFF
TRBV5-5	TRBD1	.	TRBJ1-1	TGTGCCAGCAGCTCACATACAGGGGGCAAGGCTGAAGCTTTCTTT	CASSSHTGGKAEAFF
TRBV15	.	few	TRBJ1-5	TGTGCCACCAGCAGAGATAAAATGCGGGGCCAGCCCCAGCATTTT	CATSRDKMRGQPQHF
TRBV10-3	TRBD2	.	TRBJ2-7	TGTGCCATCACCGATGGACTAGCGATTTACGAGCAGTACTTC	CAITDGLAIYEQYF
TRBV27	.	.	TRBJ1-2	TGTGCCAGCAGTTTAGACTATGGCTACACCTTC	CASSLDYGYTF
TRBV7-3	.	.	TRBJ2-2	TGTGCCAGCAGCTTATTGGGAGGGGGCAACACCGGGGAGCTGTTTTTT	CASSLLGGGNTGELFF
TRBV9	.	.	TRBJ1-5	TGTGCCAGCAGCGCTGGAGTTAGCAATCAGCCCCAGCATTTT	CASSAGVSNQPQHF
TRBV30	.	.	TRBJ2-7	TGTGCCTGGGGGCTCTCCTACGAGCAGTACTTC	CAWGLSYEQYF
TRBV14	.	.	TRBJ1-2	TGTGCCAGCAGCCAAGATCCCCACAGTAACTATGGCTACACCTTC	CASSQDPHSNYGYTF
TRBV19	TRBD1	.	TRBJ2-2	TGTGCCAGTAGTATACAGGGGGCCCCCACCGGGGAGCTGTTTTTT	CASSIQGAPTGELFF
TRBV7-9	TRBD2	.	TRBJ2-7	TGTGCCAGCAGCTTAGGGCGGGGGTACGCTGGCTACGAGCAGTACTTC	CASSLGRGYAGYEQYF
TRBV4-2	.	.	TRBJ1-2	TGTGCCAGCAGCCAAGATGGGGGGGGCGGGAGGTATGGCTACACCTTC	CASSQDGGGGRYGYTF
TRBV10-3	TRBD2	.	TRBJ2-7	TGTGCCACTCGGACTAGCGGGAGCGCGATCGACGAGCAGTACTTC	CATRTSGSAIDEQYF
TRBV11-2	.	.	TRBJ1-1	TGTGCCAGCAGTTCAGGGTTGACTGAAGCTTTCTTT	CASSSGLTEAFF
TRBV10-1	.	.	TRBJ1-2	TGCGCCAGCAGTGACGAGACAAGACTTAACTATGGCTACACCTTC	CASSDETRLNYGYTF
TRBV6-5	TRBD1	once	TRBJ2-7	TGTGCCAGCAGGGACGGGACAGGACAATACGAGCAGTACTTC	CASRDGTGQYEQYF
TRBV5-5	TRBD1	many	TRBJ1-2	TGTGCCAGCAGCTTAGGGGGACAGGGTATCGGCTACACCTTC	CASSLGGQGIGYTF